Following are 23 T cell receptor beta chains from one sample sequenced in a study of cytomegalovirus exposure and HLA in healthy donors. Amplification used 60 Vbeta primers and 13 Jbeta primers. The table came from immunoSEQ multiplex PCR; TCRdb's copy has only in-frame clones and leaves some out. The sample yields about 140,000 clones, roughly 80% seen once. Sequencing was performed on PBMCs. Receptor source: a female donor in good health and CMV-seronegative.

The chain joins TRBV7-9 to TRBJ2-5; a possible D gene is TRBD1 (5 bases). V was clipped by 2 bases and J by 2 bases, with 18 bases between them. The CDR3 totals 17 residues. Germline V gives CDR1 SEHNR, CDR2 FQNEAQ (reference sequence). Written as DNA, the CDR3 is TGTGCCAGCAGCTTATCTCTGTCAGGGTTGGGGCAAGAGACCCAGTACTTC. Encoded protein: CASSLSLSGLGQETQYF.

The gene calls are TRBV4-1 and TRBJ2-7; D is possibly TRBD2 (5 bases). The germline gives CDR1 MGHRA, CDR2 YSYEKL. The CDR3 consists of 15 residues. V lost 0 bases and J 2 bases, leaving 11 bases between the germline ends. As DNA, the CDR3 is TGCGCCAGCAGCCAAGAACCGAGGGCCACCTACGAGCAGTACTTC. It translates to CASSQEPRATYEQYF.

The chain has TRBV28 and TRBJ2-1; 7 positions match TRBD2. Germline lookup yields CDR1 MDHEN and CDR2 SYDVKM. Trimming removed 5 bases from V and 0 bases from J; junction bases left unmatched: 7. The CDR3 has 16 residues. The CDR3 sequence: CASSRLAQTSYNEQFF. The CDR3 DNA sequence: TGTGCCAGCAGTCGACTAGCCCAAACCTCCTACAATGAGCAGTTCTTC.

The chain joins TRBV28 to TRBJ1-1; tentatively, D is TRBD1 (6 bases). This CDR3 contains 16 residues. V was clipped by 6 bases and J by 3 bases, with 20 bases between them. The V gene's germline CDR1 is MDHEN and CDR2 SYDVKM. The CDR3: CASSLPRGAGDTEAFF. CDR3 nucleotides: TGTGCCAGCAGCCTACCGCGGGGGGCGGGGGACACTGAAGCTTTCTTT.

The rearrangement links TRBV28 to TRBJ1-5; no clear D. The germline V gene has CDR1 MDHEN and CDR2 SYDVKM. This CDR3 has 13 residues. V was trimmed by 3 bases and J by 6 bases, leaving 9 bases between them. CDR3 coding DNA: TGTGCCAGCAGTTTGGACTTGCGTCAGCCCCAGCATTTT. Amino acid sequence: CASSLDLRQPQHF. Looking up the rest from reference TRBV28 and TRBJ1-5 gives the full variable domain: DVKVTQSSRYLVKRTGEKVFLECVQDMDHENMFWYRQDPGLGLRLIYFSYDVKMKEKGDIPEGYSVSREKKERFSLILESASTNQTSMYLCASSLDLRQPQHFGDGTRLSIL.

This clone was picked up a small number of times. CDR3 loop: CASRMAGGGYTF. The CDR3 nucleotides read TGTGCCAGCAGGATGGCAGGGGGTGGCTACACCTTC. The V and J genes are TRBV6-5 and TRBJ1-2; 7 bases fit TRBD1. The CDR3 sequence is 12 residues long. CDR1 and CDR2 from the germline V gene are MNHEY and SVGAGI. J was trimmed by 7 bases and V by 6 bases; bases with no gene match: 5.

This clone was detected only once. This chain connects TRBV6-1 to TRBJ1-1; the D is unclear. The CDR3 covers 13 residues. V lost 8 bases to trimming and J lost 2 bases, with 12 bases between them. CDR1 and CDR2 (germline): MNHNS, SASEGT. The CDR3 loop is CASETAQNTEAFF. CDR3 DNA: TGTGCCAGCGAAACAGCCCAAAACACTGAAGCTTTCTTT.

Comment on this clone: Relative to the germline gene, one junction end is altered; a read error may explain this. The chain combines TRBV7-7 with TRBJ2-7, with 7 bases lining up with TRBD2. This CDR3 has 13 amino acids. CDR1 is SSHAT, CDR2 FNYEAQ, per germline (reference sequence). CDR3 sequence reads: CASSLVAGDEQYF. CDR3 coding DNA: TGTGCTAGCAGCTTAGTTGCGGGAGACGAGCAGTACTTC.

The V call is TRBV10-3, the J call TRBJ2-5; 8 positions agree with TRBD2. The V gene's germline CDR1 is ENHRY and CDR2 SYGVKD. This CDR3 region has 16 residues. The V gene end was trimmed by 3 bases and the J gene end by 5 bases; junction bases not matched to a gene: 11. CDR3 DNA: TGTGCCATCAGTGATACCCCGCGGACTAGCCTGGAGACCCAGTACTTC. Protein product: CAISDTPRTSLETQYF.

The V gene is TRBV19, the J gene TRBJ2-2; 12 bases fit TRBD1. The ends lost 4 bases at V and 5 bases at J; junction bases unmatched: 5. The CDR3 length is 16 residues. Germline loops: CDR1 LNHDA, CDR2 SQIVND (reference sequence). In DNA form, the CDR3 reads TGTGCCAGTAGTAGGGACAGGGGGCGGAGGACCGGGGAGCTGTTTTTT. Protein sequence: CASSRDRGRRTGELFF. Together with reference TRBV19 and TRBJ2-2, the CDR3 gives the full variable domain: DGGITQSPKYLFRKEGQNVTLSCEQNLNHDAMYWYRQDPGQGLRLIYYSQIVNDFQKGDIAEGYSVSREKKESFPLTVTSAQKNPTAFYLCASSRDRGRRTGELFFGEGSRLTVL.

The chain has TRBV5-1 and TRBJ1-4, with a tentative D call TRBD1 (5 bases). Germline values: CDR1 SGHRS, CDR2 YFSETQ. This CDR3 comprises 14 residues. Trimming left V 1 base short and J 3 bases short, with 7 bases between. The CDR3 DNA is TGCGCCAGCAGCTTGCAGGGCCCTAATGAAAAACTGTTTTTT. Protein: CASSLQGPNEKLFF.

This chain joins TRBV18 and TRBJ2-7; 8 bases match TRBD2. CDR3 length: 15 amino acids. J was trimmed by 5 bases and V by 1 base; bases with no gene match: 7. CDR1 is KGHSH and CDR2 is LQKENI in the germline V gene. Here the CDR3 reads CASSPRVAGSDEQYF. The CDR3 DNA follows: TGTGCCAGCTCACCACGGGTAGCGGGGAGCGACGAGCAGTACTTC.

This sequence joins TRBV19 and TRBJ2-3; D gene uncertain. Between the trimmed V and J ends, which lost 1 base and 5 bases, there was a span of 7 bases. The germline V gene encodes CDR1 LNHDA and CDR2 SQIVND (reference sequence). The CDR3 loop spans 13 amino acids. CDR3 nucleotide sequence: TGTGCCAGTAGTATAGTTTTGAGAGATACGCAGTATTTT. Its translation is CASSIVLRDTQYF.

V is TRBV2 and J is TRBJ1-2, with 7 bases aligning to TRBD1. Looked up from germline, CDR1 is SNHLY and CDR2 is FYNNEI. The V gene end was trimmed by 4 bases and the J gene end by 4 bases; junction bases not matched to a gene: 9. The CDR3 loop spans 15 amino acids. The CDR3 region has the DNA TGTGCCAGCAGTGGGGCCGACAGGGTCGGCTATGGCTACACCTTC. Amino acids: CASSGADRVGYGYTF.

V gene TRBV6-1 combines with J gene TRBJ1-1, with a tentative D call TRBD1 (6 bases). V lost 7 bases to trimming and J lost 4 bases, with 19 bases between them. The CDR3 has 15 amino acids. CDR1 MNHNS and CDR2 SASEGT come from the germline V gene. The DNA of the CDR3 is TGTGCCAGCACCCCCGGCCCGGGGGGCGGCACTGAAGCTTTCTTT. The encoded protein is CASTPGPGGGTEAFF.

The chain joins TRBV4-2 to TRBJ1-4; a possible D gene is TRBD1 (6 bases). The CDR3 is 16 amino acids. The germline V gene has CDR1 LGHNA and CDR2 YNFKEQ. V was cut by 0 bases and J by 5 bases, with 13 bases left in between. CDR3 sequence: CASSQESGHRNEKLFF. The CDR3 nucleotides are TGTGCCAGCAGCCAAGAGTCGGGACATAGAAATGAAAAACTGTTTTTT.

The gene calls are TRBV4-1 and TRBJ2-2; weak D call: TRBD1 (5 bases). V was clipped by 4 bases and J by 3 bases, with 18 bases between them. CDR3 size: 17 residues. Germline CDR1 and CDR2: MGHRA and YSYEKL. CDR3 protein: CASSPPAGLGDTGELFF. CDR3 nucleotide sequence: TGCGCCAGCAGCCCGCCTGCAGGGTTAGGGGACACCGGGGAGCTGTTTTTT.

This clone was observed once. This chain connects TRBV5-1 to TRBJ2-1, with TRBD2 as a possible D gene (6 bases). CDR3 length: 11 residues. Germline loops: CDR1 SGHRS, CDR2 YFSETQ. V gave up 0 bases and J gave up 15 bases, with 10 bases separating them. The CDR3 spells CASSLVRERFF. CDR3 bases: TGCGCCAGCAGCTTGGTCCGGGAGAGGTTCTTC.

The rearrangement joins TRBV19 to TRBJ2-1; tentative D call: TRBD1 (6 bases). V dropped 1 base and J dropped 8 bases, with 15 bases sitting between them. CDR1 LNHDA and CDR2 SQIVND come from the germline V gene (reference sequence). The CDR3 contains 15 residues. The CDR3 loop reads CASSIGQVLRDEQFF. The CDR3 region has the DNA TGTGCCAGTAGTATAGGACAGGTACTTCGCGATGAGCAGTTCTTC.

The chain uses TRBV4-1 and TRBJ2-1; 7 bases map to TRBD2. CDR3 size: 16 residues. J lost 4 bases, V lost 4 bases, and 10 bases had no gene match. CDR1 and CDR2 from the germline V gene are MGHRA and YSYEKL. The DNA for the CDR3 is TGCGCCAGCAGCCGCGCTCTAGCGGAGTTTTACAATGAGCAGTTCTTC. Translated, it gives CASSRALAEFYNEQFF.

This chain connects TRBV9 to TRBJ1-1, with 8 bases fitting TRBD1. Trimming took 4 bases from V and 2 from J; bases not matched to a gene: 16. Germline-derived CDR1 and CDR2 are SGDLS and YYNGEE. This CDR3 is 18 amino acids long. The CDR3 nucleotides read TGTGCCAGCAGCCAATCTTACGGGACAGGAGTCCTCAACACTGAAGCTTTCTTT. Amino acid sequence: CASSQSYGTGVLNTEAFF.

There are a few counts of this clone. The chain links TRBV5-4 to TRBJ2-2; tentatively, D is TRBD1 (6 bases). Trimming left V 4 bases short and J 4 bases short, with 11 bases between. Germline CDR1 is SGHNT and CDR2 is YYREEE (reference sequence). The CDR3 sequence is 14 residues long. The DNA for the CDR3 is TGTGCCAGCAGCCTGGAAGGGGGCACCGGGGAGCTGTTTTTT. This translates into CASSLEGGTGELFF.

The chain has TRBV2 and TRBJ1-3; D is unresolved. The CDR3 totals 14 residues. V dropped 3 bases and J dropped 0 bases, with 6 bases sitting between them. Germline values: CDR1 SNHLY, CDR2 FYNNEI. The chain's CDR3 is CASSEISSGNTIYF. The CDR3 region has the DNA TGTGCCAGCAGTGAGATTAGCTCTGGAAACACCATATATTTT.